The 4 T cell receptor beta chains presented below share a single source sample, sequenced in a study of cytomegalovirus exposure and HLA in healthy donors. The PCR was carried out with 60 Vbeta primers and 13 Jbeta primers. The repertoire was sequenced with immunoSEQ multiplex PCR; TCRdb's copy has only in-frame clones and lacks some. The table lists some 120,000 clones, 55% to 75% of them singletons. Sequencing input: PBMCs. The receptors come from a man in his thirties or forties in good health and CMV-seropositive.

The chain is built from TRBV10-3 and TRBJ2-3, with D uncertain. Germline assignment: CDR1 ENHRY and CDR2 SYGVKD. The V end was cut by 8 bases, the J end by 2 bases, with 11 bases between. CDR3 size: 13 residues. The DNA for the CDR3 is TGTGCCATCCAGTCCCAGGTCACAGATACGCAGTATTTT. Its protein product is CAIQSQVTDTQYF.

The chain links TRBV7-2 to TRBJ2-5; TRBD2 matches 11 bases. CDR1 and CDR2 from the germline V gene are SGHTA and FQGNSA. Germline trimming cut 0 bases from V and 4 bases from J; bases unmatched to any gene: 7. CDR3 length equals 17 residues. CDR3 in amino acids: CASSLAISGRAGETQYF. In nucleotides, the CDR3 is TGTGCCAGCAGCTTAGCGATTAGCGGGAGGGCCGGAGAGACCCAGTACTTC.

This clone turned up a few times. This sequence joins TRBV6-4 and TRBJ2-1; 7 bases are a match to TRBD2. Germline assignment: CDR1 MRHNA and CDR2 SNTAGT. J was trimmed by 6 bases and V by 2 bases; bases with no gene match: 4. This CDR3 region has 14 residues. The CDR3 is CASSDGRESNEQFF. Written as DNA, the CDR3 is TGTGCCAGCAGTGACGGGCGGGAGTCCAATGAGCAGTTCTTC.

This clone was observed a few times. The chain links TRBV6-1 to TRBJ2-7; TRBD1 agrees at 9 bases. The CDR3 is 15 amino acids. V was pared by 6 bases and J by 1 base, with 7 bases of the junction left unmatched. The V gene's germline CDR1 is MNHNS and CDR2 SASEGT. The CDR3 DNA reads as TGTGCCAGCAGCTTTACCGGGACAGGGTCCTACGAGCAGTACTTC. It is translated as CASSFTGTGSYEQYF.